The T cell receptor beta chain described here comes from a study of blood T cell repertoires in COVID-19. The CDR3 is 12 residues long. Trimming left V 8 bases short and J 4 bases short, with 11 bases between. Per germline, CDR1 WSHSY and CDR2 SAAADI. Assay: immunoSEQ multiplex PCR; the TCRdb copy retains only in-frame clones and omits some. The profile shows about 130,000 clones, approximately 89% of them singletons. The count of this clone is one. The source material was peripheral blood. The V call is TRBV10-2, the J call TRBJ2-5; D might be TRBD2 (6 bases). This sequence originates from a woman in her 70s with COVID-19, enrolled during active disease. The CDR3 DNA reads TGCGCCAGCGGCCAGGGAGGAGAGACCCAGTACTTC. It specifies CASGQGGETQYF.